A single sample is the source of the 29 T cell receptor beta chains below, sequenced in a study of T cells in Graves' hyperthyroidism and ophthalmopathy. TCR beta CDR3 sequences were amplified from RNA transcripts. The TCR CDR3 first-round RT-PCR relied on the HTBI primer set. Each CDR3 protein is one row after TCRdb ran MiXCR on the multiplex PCR reads. Among 690,000 or so distinct CDR3 sequences listed, under 20% were seen once. Sequencing was performed on blood. All receptors come from a woman aged 45-65 years with Graves' hyperthyroidism that later progressed to Graves' ophthalmopathy.

Many counts were recorded for this clonotype. The chain has TRBV11-3 and TRBJ1-6; D is unresolved. The CDR3 extends over 14 amino acids. Germline lookup yields CDR1 SGHNT and CDR2 YENEEA. V was shortened by 1 base and J by 7 bases, with 8 bases between the two germline ends. CDR3 sequence reads: CASSLGGRNSPLHF. CDR3 nucleotides: TGTGCCAGCAGCTTAGGAGGCCGGAATTCACCCCTCCACTTT.

This clonotype was seen only a few times. The chain is built from TRBV4-1 and TRBJ1-2; D remains ambiguous. The V gene's germline CDR1 is MGHRA and CDR2 YSYEKL. V lost 1 base and J lost 6, with 15 bases in between. The CDR3 is 15 residues long. The CDR3 DNA reads as TGCGCCAGCAGCCAAGGGCCGGGCTCCGGGAATGGCTACACCTTC. Protein product: CASSQGPGSGNGYTF.

This clonotype came up many times. The chain links TRBV20-1 to TRBJ1-5, with D tentatively TRBD1 (5 bases). Germline-derived CDR1 and CDR2 are DFQATT and SNEGSKA (reference sequence). V was pared by 0 bases and J by 2 bases, with 14 bases between. The CDR3 contains 16 residues. CDR3 coding DNA: TGCAGTGCTAGAGATCCAGGGCCAGGCGGCAATCAGCCCCAGCATTTT. Translated: CSARDPGPGGNQPQHF.

The chain employs TRBV2 and TRBJ1-2, with TRBD1 matching 7 bases. Germline CDR1 and CDR2: SNHLY and FYNNEI. V lost 6 bases to trimming and J lost 5 bases; unmatched junction nucleotides: 9. This CDR3 is 14 amino acids long. The chain's CDR3 is CASRDTGEGYGYTF. CDR3 nucleotide sequence: TGTGCCAGCAGAGATACAGGGGAAGGGTATGGCTACACCTTC.

Ten or more counts support this clonotype. The chain combines TRBV7-9 with TRBJ2-1; D call uncertain. With 1 base removed from V and 5 bases from J, the gap between germline ends came to 18 bases. CDR1 is SEHNR and CDR2 is FQNEAQ in the germline V gene (reference sequence). CDR3 length: 17 residues. The CDR3 DNA is TGTGCCAGCAGCTTAGGTAGATCGGCCCCCGGCCACAATGAGCAGTTCTTC. Translating it yields CASSLGRSAPGHNEQFF.

The V gene is TRBV12-5, the J gene TRBJ1-2; TRBD1 is a possible D gene (6 bases). The germline CDR1 and CDR2 sequences are LGHNT and FRNRAP. The CDR3 covers 14 residues. V was shortened by 0 bases and J by 5 bases, with 10 bases between the two germline ends. The CDR3 DNA reads TGTGCTAGTGGTTTGGTCAGGACAGATTATGGCTACACCTTC. Its protein is CASGLVRTDYGYTF.

This clonotype was picked up a small number of times. This rearrangement joins TRBV18 to TRBJ1-2, with 8 bases identical to TRBD1. CDR3 length: 15 amino acids. From germline, CDR1 is KGHSH and CDR2 LQKENI. After removal of 8 bases from V and 0 bases from J, the junction contained 8 bases not matched to a gene. The DNA of the CDR3 is TGTGCCAGCGTCGAAGGGGACAGGCCTAACTATGGCTACACCTTC. Amino acids: CASVEGDRPNYGYTF.

There are many counts of this clonotype. V gene TRBV5-1 combines with J gene TRBJ2-1; 11 bases line up with TRBD1. Germline CDR1 is SGHRS and CDR2 is YFSETQ. The CDR3 extends over 15 amino acids. The junction had 8 bases not matched to a gene; V was cut back by 4 bases and J by 8 bases. CDR3 protein: CASSPGQGAKYEQFF. The DNA of the CDR3 is TGCGCCAGCAGCCCAGGACAGGGGGCTAAGTATGAGCAGTTCTTC.

This clonotype was recorded at least ten times. The J gene is TRBJ1-1, the V gene TRBV12-3 or TRBV12-4; 7 bases are shared with TRBD1. With 4 bases clipped from V and 10 bases from J, the junction kept 12 bases outside the gene matches. The CDR3 runs 14 residues. The CDR3 DNA follows: TGTGCCAGCAGTTCCGGGACAGTCACTGATGGAGCTTTCTTT. It is translated as CASSSGTVTDGAFF.

Only a few counts were recorded for this clonotype. The V gene is TRBV6-1, the J gene TRBJ2-3; unclear D gene. The CDR3 covers 15 residues. Germline V lookup: CDR1 MNHNS, CDR2 SASEGT. V lost 7 bases and J 4 bases, leaving 18 bases between the germline ends. DNA for the CDR3: TGTGCCAGCACCTCATCCGGCCAGCGTTCAGATACGCAGTATTTT. Amino acid sequence: CASTSSGQRSDTQYF.

This clonotype has a handful of counts. V and J are TRBV5-4 and TRBJ2-3; TRBD2 matches at 8 bases. Looked up from germline, CDR1 is SGHNT and CDR2 is YYREEE (reference sequence). The length of the CDR3 is 18 residues. J was trimmed by 2 bases and V by 5 bases; bases with no gene match: 16. The CDR3 DNA is TGTGCCAGCAGTTTCGGGTTAGCGGGGCCAACCACCACAGATACGCAGTATTTT. It specifies CASSFGLAGPTTTDTQYF. Complete variable domain (other parts from reference TRBV5-4 and TRBJ2-3): ETGVTQSPTHLIKTRGQQVTLRCSSQSGHNTVSWYQQALGQGPQFIFQYYREEENGRGNFPPRFSGLQFPNYSSELNVNALELDDSALYLCASSFGLAGPTTTDTQYFGPGTRLTVL.

The chain employs TRBV7-6 and TRBJ2-7; TRBD2 agrees at 12 bases. Germline CDR1 reads SGHVS; CDR2 reads FNYEAQ. V lost 4 bases and J lost 2; bases outside the gene matches: 21. This CDR3 contains 21 residues. CDR3 sequence (DNA): TGTGCCAGCAGCTCTCCATCGCGCCTGACTAGCGGGGGATGGAGGACCTACGAGCAGTACTTC. This encodes CASSSPSRLTSGGWRTYEQYF.

This clonotype was found many times. The junction differs from germline at one of its ends, possibly a read error. The chain joins TRBV5-1 to TRBJ2-3; TRBD1 might be the D (5 bases). Germline loops: CDR1 SGHRS, CDR2 YFSETQ. This CDR3 contains 13 residues. For the CDR3, the DNA is TGCGCCAGCAACCGACAGTACACAGATACGCAGAATTTT. Residues: CASNRQYTDTQNF.

This clonotype has a handful of counts. The chain carries TRBV19 and TRBJ1-1, with D hard to call. The CDR3 is 15 residues long. CDR1 is LNHDA and CDR2 is SQIVND in the germline V gene (reference sequence). V was cut by 7 bases and J by 1 base, with 16 bases left in between. CDR3: CASTPGTRPNTEAFF. The CDR3, as DNA: TGTGCCAGTACCCCTGGCACCAGGCCGAACACTGAAGCTTTCTTT.

This clonotype was detected ten times or more. The rearrangement links TRBV7-8 to TRBJ2-3; the D call may be TRBD1 or TRBD2 (5 bases each). Germline V gives CDR1 SGHVS, CDR2 FQNEAQ. Deletions cut 2 bases from V and 3 bases from J, with 21 bases between. This CDR3 comprises 18 residues. The DNA of the CDR3 is TGTGCCAGCAGCTTAAAGCCCCACCCGGGGCTAGGAACAGATACGCAGTATTTT. Encoded protein: CASSLKPHPGLGTDTQYF.

This clonotype was found many times. The chain uses TRBV20-1 and TRBJ2-3, with TRBD2 as a possible D gene (6 bases). The germline CDR1 and CDR2 sequences are DFQATT and SNEGSKA (reference sequence). The CDR3 is 14 amino acids. Trimming shortened V by 6 bases and J by 4 bases, and 17 bases separated the two germline ends. CDR3 amino acids: CSAMGTVRADTQYF. The CDR3 region has the DNA TGCAGTGCCATGGGGACTGTGCGGGCAGATACGCAGTATTTT.

The gene calls are TRBV20-1 and TRBJ1-2, with no clear D. V shed 0 bases and J shed 2 bases, with 19 bases lying between them. Germline loops: CDR1 DFQATT, CDR2 SNEGSKA (reference sequence). The CDR3 has 17 residues. CDR3 sequence: CSARDTAGMVINYGYTF. The CDR3 DNA is TGCAGTGCTAGAGATACGGCCGGTATGGTGATAAACTATGGCTACACCTTC.

This clonotype was seen ten or more times. The chain links TRBV3-1 to TRBJ2-1, with unresolved D. This CDR3 contains 15 residues. CDR1 is LGHDT and CDR2 is YNNKEL in the germline V gene (reference sequence). V lost 3 bases, J lost 0 bases, and 9 bases lay in between. DNA of the CDR3: TGTGCCAGCAGCCATTCCACGCGCTCCTACAATGAGCAGTTCTTC. It translates to CASSHSTRSYNEQFF.

The CDR3 here is CASSYLRTGGENGNTIYF. The CDR3 DNA is TGTGCCAGCAGTTACCTGAGAACTGGGGGGGAAAATGGAAACACCATATATTTT. The chain recombines TRBV6-6 with TRBJ1-3, with D possibly matching TRBD1 (5 bases). The CDR3 contains 18 residues. V dropped 2 bases and J dropped 3 bases, with 20 bases sitting between them. Germline lookup yields CDR1 MNHNY and CDR2 SVGAGI (reference sequence).

This clonotype was counted ten times or more. The V call is TRBV7-9, the J call TRBJ2-5; D gene uncertain. Looked up from germline, CDR1 is SEHNR and CDR2 is FQNEAQ (reference sequence). This CDR3 contains 13 residues. Deletions cut 5 bases from V and 2 bases from J, with 9 bases between. CDR3 in amino acids: CASSPPDQETQYF. The CDR3 DNA reads TGTGCCAGCAGCCCCCCAGATCAAGAGACCCAGTACTTC. The entire variable domain, with the rest obtained from reference TRBV7-9 and TRBJ2-5, is as follows: DTGVSQNPRHKITKRGQNVTFRCDPISEHNRLYWYRQTLGQGPEFLTYFQNEAQLEKSRLLSDRFSAERPKGSFSTLEIQRTEQGDSAMYLCASSPPDQETQYFGPGTRLLVL.

This chain links TRBV30 with TRBJ2-5, with 10 bases identical to TRBD1. CDR1 GTSNPN and CDR2 SVGIG come from the germline V gene (reference sequence). The CDR3 consists of 14 residues. V lost 4 bases, J lost 4 bases, and 6 bases stayed unmatched. The CDR3 region is CAWTYDRGRETQYF. The CDR3 DNA follows: TGTGCCTGGACCTACGACAGGGGGCGAGAGACCCAGTACTTC.

This clonotype turned up a few times. V is TRBV7-9 and J is TRBJ2-6; D is unclear. CDR3 length: 15 residues. V gave up 5 bases and J gave up 0 bases, with 8 bases separating them. CDR1 and CDR2 from the germline V gene are SEHNR and FQNEAQ (reference sequence). The CDR3 loop is CASSPLGSGANVLTF. CDR3 nucleotide sequence: TGTGCCAGCAGCCCCTTGGGCTCTGGGGCCAACGTCCTGACTTTC. Complete variable domain (other parts from reference TRBV7-9 and TRBJ2-6): DTGVSQNPRHKITKRGQNVTFRCDPISEHNRLYWYRQTLGQGPEFLTYFQNEAQLEKSRLLSDRFSAERPKGSFSTLEIQRTEQGDSAMYLCASSPLGSGANVLTFGAGSRLTVL.

There are many counts of this clonotype. The rearrangement uses TRBV20-1 and TRBJ2-1; D uncertain. CDR3 size: 12 residues. Germline assignment: CDR1 DFQATT and CDR2 SNEGSKA (reference sequence). The V and J ends lost 1 base and 5 bases respectively, with 6 bases between them. Here the CDR3 DNA reads TGCAGTGCTAGAGTCAGAAACAATGAGCAGTTCTTC. Translating it yields CSARVRNNEQFF.

This clonotype was recorded many times. V gene TRBV18 combines with J gene TRBJ2-1; no definite D call. V was shortened by 4 bases and J by 6 bases, with 4 bases between the two germline ends. Germline CDR1 reads KGHSH; CDR2 reads LQKENI. The CDR3 sequence is 11 residues long. The CDR3 reads CASSRANEQFF. The CDR3 DNA follows: TGTGCCAGCTCACGGGCCAATGAGCAGTTCTTC.

The CDR3 nucleotides are TGTGCCAGTAGGGTACAGGGAGGTGGGAACTATGGCTACACCTTC. The encoded protein is CASRVQGGGNYGYTF. J is TRBJ1-2 and V is TRBV19; D perhaps matches TRBD1 (6 bases). Trimming shortened V by 6 bases and J by 2 bases, and 16 bases separated the two germline ends. CDR1 is LNHDA, CDR2 SQIVND, per germline (reference sequence). The CDR3 has 15 residues. Full variable domain (rest looked up from reference TRBV19 and TRBJ1-2): DGGITQSPKYLFRKEGQNVTLSCEQNLNHDAMYWYRQDPGQGLRLIYYSQIVNDFQKGDIAEGYSVSREKKESFPLTVTSAQKNPTAFYLCASRVQGGGNYGYTFGSGTRLTVV.

The table lists this clonotype with many counts. The chain has TRBV2 and TRBJ1-1; 8 bases are shared with TRBD1. This CDR3 has 12 amino acids. Per the germline V gene, CDR1 is SNHLY and CDR2 is FYNNEI. The J segment lost 8 bases and the V segment lost 6 bases, leaving 5 bases of the junction unmatched. CDR3 protein: CASRATGAEAFF. The CDR3 bases are TGTGCCAGCAGAGCGACAGGGGCCGAAGCTTTCTTT.

The CDR3 DNA reads as TGTGCCAGCAGCCGCCCACGGGACGCCCCCACAGATACGCAGTATTTT. This translates into CASSRPRDAPTDTQYF. The chain has TRBV7-2 and TRBJ2-3; TRBD1 or TRBD2 may be the D gene (5 bases each). This CDR3 spans 16 amino acids. Germline V lookup: CDR1 SGHTA, CDR2 FQGNSA. Trimming left V 5 bases short and J 2 bases short, with 17 bases between.

The chain has TRBV11-2 and TRBJ1-4; D might be TRBD1 (5 bases). The CDR3 runs 15 residues. Between the trimmed V and J ends, which lost 5 bases and 4 bases, there was a span of 14 bases. Germline CDR1 reads SGHAT; CDR2 reads FQNNGV. The CDR3 protein is CASSISTAINEKLFF. The CDR3 DNA reads as TGTGCCAGCAGCATTTCGACAGCTATTAATGAAAAACTGTTTTTT.

The CDR3 region has the DNA TGTGCCAGCAGTGCCACTTGGACAGAGAATCAGCCCCAGCATTTT. Translation gives CASSATWTENQPQHF. The genes are TRBV18 and TRBJ1-5, with D possibly TRBD1 on 6 matching bases. The CDR3 contains 15 residues. Germline V lookup: CDR1 KGHSH, CDR2 LQKENI. The V end was cut by 8 bases, the J end by 4 bases, with 18 bases between.